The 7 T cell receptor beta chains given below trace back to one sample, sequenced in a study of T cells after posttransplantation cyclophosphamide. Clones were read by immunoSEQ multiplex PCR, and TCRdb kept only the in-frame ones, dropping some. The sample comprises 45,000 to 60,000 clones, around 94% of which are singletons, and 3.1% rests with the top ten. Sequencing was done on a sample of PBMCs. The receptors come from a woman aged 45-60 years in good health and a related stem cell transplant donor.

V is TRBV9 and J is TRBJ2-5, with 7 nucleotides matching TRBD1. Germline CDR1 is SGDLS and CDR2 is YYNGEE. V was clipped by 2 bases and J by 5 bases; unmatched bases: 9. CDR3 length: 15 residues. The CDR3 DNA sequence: TGTGCCAGCAGCGTCGAGGGGGCGGTAGGTGAGACCCAGTACTTC. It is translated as CASSVEGAVGETQYF.

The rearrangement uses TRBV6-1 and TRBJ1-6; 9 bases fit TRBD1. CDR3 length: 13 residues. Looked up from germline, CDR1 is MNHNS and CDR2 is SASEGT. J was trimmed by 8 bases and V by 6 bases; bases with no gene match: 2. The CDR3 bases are TGTGCCAGCAGCCGGACAGGGGATTCACCCCTCCACTTT. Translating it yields CASSRTGDSPLHF.

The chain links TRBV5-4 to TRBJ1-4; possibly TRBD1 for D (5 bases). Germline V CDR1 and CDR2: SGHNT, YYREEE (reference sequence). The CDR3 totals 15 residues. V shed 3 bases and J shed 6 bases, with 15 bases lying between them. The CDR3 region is CASSWGGDQDEKLFF. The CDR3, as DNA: TGTGCCAGCAGCTGGGGAGGGGACCAGGATGAAAAACTGTTTTTT.

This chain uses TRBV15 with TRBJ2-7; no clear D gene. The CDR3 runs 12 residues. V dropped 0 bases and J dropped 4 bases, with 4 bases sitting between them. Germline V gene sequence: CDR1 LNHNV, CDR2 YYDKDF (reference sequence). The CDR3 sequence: CATSRDRYEQYF. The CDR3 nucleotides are TGTGCCACCAGCAGAGACAGATACGAGCAGTACTTC.

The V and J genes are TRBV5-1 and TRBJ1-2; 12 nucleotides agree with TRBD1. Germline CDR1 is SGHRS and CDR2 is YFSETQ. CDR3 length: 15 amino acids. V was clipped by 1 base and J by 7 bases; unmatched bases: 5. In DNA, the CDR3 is TGCGCCAGCAGCTTGCCGGGACAGGGGGCGAGTGGCTACACCTTC. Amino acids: CASSLPGQGASGYTF. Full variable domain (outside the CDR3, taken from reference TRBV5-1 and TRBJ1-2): KAGVTQTPRYLIKTRGQQVTLSCSPISGHRSVSWYQQTPGQGLQFLFEYFSETQRNKGNFPGRFSGRQFSNSRSEMNVSTLELGDSALYLCASSLPGQGASGYTFGSGTRLTVV.

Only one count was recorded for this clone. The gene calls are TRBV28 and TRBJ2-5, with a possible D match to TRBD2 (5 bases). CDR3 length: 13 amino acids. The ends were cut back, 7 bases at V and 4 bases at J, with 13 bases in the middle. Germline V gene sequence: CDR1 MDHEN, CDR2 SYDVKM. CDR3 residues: CASTRSGLETQYF. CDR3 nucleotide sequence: TGTGCCAGCACCCGGTCGGGGTTAGAGACCCAGTACTTC.

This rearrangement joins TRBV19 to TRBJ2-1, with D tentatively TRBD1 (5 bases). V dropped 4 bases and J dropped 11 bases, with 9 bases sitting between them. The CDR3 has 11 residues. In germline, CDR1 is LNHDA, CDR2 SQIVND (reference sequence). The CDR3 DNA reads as TGTGCCAGTAGTACCCGACAGAAGCAGTTCTTC. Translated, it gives CASSTRQKQFF.